The 31 T cell receptor beta chains below were found in one sample sequenced in a study of CD8 T cells in ankylosing spondylitis. General observations from the study: Apparently characteristic of ankylosing spondylitis blood was a TCR beta motif (roughly eight highly homologous variants).

TCRdb redid the calling of the 5' RACE reads with MiXCR, one entry per CDR3 protein. The table includes 700,000 to 1,000,000 distinct CDR3 sequences, about 12% detected once. Which antigens these TCRs recognize remains unknown. The source material was blood, either unsorted or a sorted T cell fraction (not recorded which). These TCRs come from a male donor with ankylosing spondylitis.

This clonotype has just a few counts. This sequence joins TRBV7-9 and TRBJ1-2; 8 nucleotides match TRBD1. Trimming removed 0 bases from V and 2 bases from J; junction bases left unmatched: 2. Germline V gene data show CDR1 as SEHNR and CDR2 as FQNEAQ (reference sequence). This CDR3 comprises 15 residues. Here the CDR3 reads CASSLAAGGNYGYTF. CDR3 sequence (DNA): TGTGCCAGCAGCTTAGCAGCAGGGGGCAACTATGGCTACACCTTC.

A few counts support this clonotype. The chain links TRBV2 to TRBJ1-6; D is uncertain. V lost 4 bases to trimming and J lost 6 bases, with 10 bases between them. This CDR3 comprises 14 residues. Germline V gives CDR1 SNHLY, CDR2 FYNNEI. CDR3 in amino acids: CASSVTVINSPLHF. The CDR3 nucleotides are TGTGCCAGCAGTGTAACGGTTATTAATTCACCCCTCCACTTT.

This clonotype appeared many times. The chain uses TRBV20-1 and TRBJ2-5, with no clear D. CDR1 is DFQATT and CDR2 is SNEGSKA in the germline V gene (reference sequence). The CDR3 sequence is 16 residues long. V was shortened by 0 bases and J by 1 base, with 15 bases between the two germline ends. The CDR3 sequence: CSARDPLKTPQETQYF. CDR3 in DNA: TGCAGTGCTAGAGATCCCCTGAAAACACCCCAAGAGACCCAGTACTTC.

Concerning this clonotype: The junction departs from the called germline gene at one end, perhaps through a read error. This sequence joins TRBV20-1 and TRBJ2-7; D could derive from TRBD1 or TRBD2 (5 bases each). Germline values: CDR1 DFQATT, CDR2 SNEGSKA (reference sequence). The CDR3 extends over 12 amino acids. This CDR3 reads CSVRRDVYEQYF. The CDR3, as DNA: TGCAGTGTTAGAAGGGACGTCTACGAGCAGTACTTC.

This clonotype was seen many times. The V gene is TRBV20-1, the J gene TRBJ1-5; D perhaps matches TRBD1 (5 bases). The CDR3 loop spans 15 amino acids. Germline V gene sequence: CDR1 DFQATT, CDR2 SNEGSKA (reference sequence). Deletions cut 4 bases from V and 0 bases from J, with 13 bases between. The CDR3 DNA follows: TGCAGTGCTATCCGGGACCTTTATAGCAATCAGCCCCAGCATTTT. It specifies CSAIRDLYSNQPQHF.

The chain employs TRBV3-1 and TRBJ1-1; D gene unclear. The germline CDR1 and CDR2 sequences are LGHDT and YNNKEL (reference sequence). V shed 1 base and J shed 8 bases, with 14 bases lying between them. The CDR3 contains 14 residues. The CDR3, as DNA: TGTGCCAGCAGCCAAGGCCCTATGGGTAGAGAAGCTTTCTTT. Translating gives CASSQGPMGREAFF.

This clonotype was observed a handful of times. V usage is TRBV6-1 and J usage is TRBJ1-2, with D maybe TRBD1 (6 bases). Germline V gene data show CDR1 as MNHNS and CDR2 as SASEGT. This CDR3 has 14 residues. Trimming removed 6 bases at V and 2 bases at J, with 13 bases between. This CDR3 reads CASRKQGTNYGYTF. The CDR3 DNA reads as TGTGCCAGCAGGAAACAGGGTACCAACTATGGCTACACCTTC.

This clonotype was recorded many times. The chain uses TRBV20-1 and TRBJ1-3; D unresolved. The CDR3 sequence is 13 residues long. The germline V gene encodes CDR1 DFQATT and CDR2 SNEGSKA (reference sequence). V lost 2 bases, J lost 0 bases, and 5 bases lay in between. This CDR3 is CSARPVSGNTIYF. The CDR3 nucleotides read TGCAGTGCTAGACCAGTCTCTGGAAACACCATATATTTT.

The chain is built from TRBV6-5 and TRBJ2-3, with D possibly TRBD1 on 5 matching bases. Germline V lookup: CDR1 MNHEY, CDR2 SVGAGI. The CDR3 spans 11 residues. V was shortened by 5 bases and J by 7 bases, with 7 bases between the two germline ends. CDR3 amino acids: CASSPGHTQYF. The CDR3 DNA reads as TGTGCCAGCAGTCCAGGGCATACGCAGTATTTT.

This clonotype was recorded a few times. V is TRBV7-2 and J is TRBJ1-1; D possibly corresponds to TRBD1 (5 bases). This CDR3 has 13 residues. The ends were cut back, 5 bases at V and 7 bases at J, with 14 bases in the middle. CDR1 and CDR2 (germline): SGHTA, FQGNSA. The CDR3 DNA follows: TGTGCCAGCAGCCCCGGCAGGGCCTTTGAAGCTTTCTTT. Translation gives CASSPGRAFEAFF. The variable domain in full, with the rest retrieved from reference TRBV7-2 and TRBJ1-1, is GAGVSQSPSNKVTEKGKDVELRCDPISGHTALYWYRQSLGQGLEFLIYFQGNSAPDKSGLPSDRFSAERTGGSVSTLTIQRTQQEDSAVYLCASSPGRAFEAFFGQGTRLTVV.

The chain recombines TRBV12-3 or TRBV12-4 with TRBJ2-2; 10 nucleotides agree with TRBD1. V dropped 5 bases and J dropped 4; count of bases not matched to a gene: 4. The CDR3 covers 15 residues. CDR3: CASSRQGAGTGELFF. The CDR3 nucleotides are TGTGCCAGCAGTCGACAGGGGGCGGGCACCGGGGAGCTGTTTTTT.

This clonotype was detected only a few times. The chain carries TRBV20-1 and TRBJ1-1; D is ambiguous. The CDR3 runs to 14 residues. Trimming left V 1 base short and J 0 bases short, with 9 bases between. Germline V gene data show CDR1 as DFQATT and CDR2 as SNEGSKA (reference sequence). CDR3: CSARVDTLNTEAFF. The CDR3 nucleotides read TGCAGTGCTAGAGTAGACACCTTGAACACTGAAGCTTTCTTT.

The rearrangement joins TRBV3-1 to TRBJ2-7, with 11 bases aligning to TRBD2. J was trimmed by 6 bases and V by 3 bases; bases with no gene match: 7. The V gene's germline CDR1 is LGHDT and CDR2 YNNKEL (reference sequence). There are 15 residues in the CDR3. CDR3 DNA: TGTGCCAGCAGCCATCTACTAGCGGGGGACGGCGAGCAGTACTTC. This sequence encodes CASSHLLAGDGEQYF.

This clonotype appeared a few times. The chain uses TRBV28 and TRBJ1-1; no reliable D call. The CDR3 spans 12 residues. The V and J ends lost 9 bases and 11 bases respectively, with 19 bases between them. CDR1 is MDHEN and CDR2 is SYDVKM in the germline V gene. The CDR3 region has the DNA TGTGCCAGTGGGGATCTGGTCCCCCCGGCTTTCTTT. It encodes CASGDLVPPAFF.

This clonotype was seen a handful of times. This rearrangement joins TRBV4-2 to TRBJ2-2, with D maybe TRBD2 (5 bases). The CDR3 extends over 16 amino acids. Germline V gene data show CDR1 as LGHNA and CDR2 as YNFKEQ. The V end was cut by 3 bases, the J end by 8 bases, with 19 bases between. CDR3 nucleotide sequence: TGTGCCAGCAGCCACGCAGCGGCAGATGGAATGGGGGAGCTGTTTTTT. Its translation is CASSHAAADGMGELFF.

This clonotype has just a few counts. The chain links TRBV27 to TRBJ2-7, with D tentatively TRBD2 (6 bases). Germline V gives CDR1 MNHEY, CDR2 SMNVEV (reference sequence). CDR3 size: 13 residues. V shed 8 bases and J shed 7 bases, with 18 bases lying between them. The CDR3 nucleotides read TGTGCCAGCGCCGTGGAGGGGATGGGTGAGCAGTACTTC. Protein product: CASAVEGMGEQYF.

This clonotype was picked up many times. This chain uses TRBV12-3 or TRBV12-4 with TRBJ1-2; D is ambiguous. V lost 7 bases and J 2 bases, leaving 5 bases between the germline ends. CDR3 size: 11 residues. CDR3 region: CASTRNYGYTF. Here the CDR3 DNA reads TGTGCCAGCACTAGAAACTATGGCTACACCTTC.

This clonotype has just a few counts. The chain recombines TRBV7-3 with TRBJ2-7; TRBD2 is a possible D gene (7 bases). CDR1 is SGHTA, CDR2 FQGTGA, per germline. V was trimmed by 5 bases and J by 6 bases, leaving 14 bases between them. The CDR3 length is 13 residues. As DNA, the CDR3 is TGTGCCAGCAGCCCTTCCCGGGGGGCCGAGCAGTACTTC. Translation gives CASSPSRGAEQYF.

This clonotype was detected only a few times. The rearrangement links TRBV12-3 or TRBV12-4 to TRBJ2-1; D unresolved. The CDR3 sequence is 12 residues long. V was trimmed by 3 bases and J by 7 bases, leaving 7 bases between them. CDR3 region: CASSFARNEQFF. CDR3 in DNA: TGTGCCAGCAGTTTCGCCAGGAATGAGCAGTTCTTC.

This clonotype has only a few counts. The rearrangement links TRBV5-1 to TRBJ2-3, with D tentatively TRBD2 (6 bases). V shed 4 bases and J shed 0 bases, with 21 bases lying between them. This CDR3 is 18 amino acids long. In germline, CDR1 is SGHRS, CDR2 YFSETQ. The CDR3 protein is CASSLPSSGRSSTDTQYF. The CDR3 region has the DNA TGCGCCAGCAGCCTCCCCTCCAGCGGGCGATCTAGCACAGATACGCAGTATTTT.

This clonotype was seen a handful of times. V gene TRBV29-1 combines with J gene TRBJ2-3; 9 nucleotides match TRBD2. The CDR3 length is 13 residues. V shed 8 bases and J 2 bases; nucleotides not matched to a gene: 5. The germline gives CDR1 SQVTM, CDR2 ANQGSEA. CDR3 DNA sequence: TGCAGCCCTAGCGGGGCTTCCACAGATACGCAGTATTTT. Protein product: CSPSGASTDTQYF.

The genes are TRBV29-1 and TRBJ2-7; D perhaps matches TRBD2 (6 bases). The V end lost 7 bases, the J end lost 3 bases, and 16 bases lay between the germline ends. CDR1 is SQVTM, CDR2 ANQGSEA, per germline. The CDR3 has 13 residues. The CDR3 DNA reads as TGCAGCGCCGGGCCGCCCGGGGGCTACGAGCAGTACTTC. Amino acid sequence: CSAGPPGGYEQYF.

This clonotype was counted a few times. J is TRBJ1-6 and V is TRBV6-5; 12 bases align to TRBD1. V lost 4 bases and J lost 5; bases outside the gene matches: 6. There are 17 residues in the CDR3. Germline V lookup: CDR1 MNHEY, CDR2 SVGAGI. The CDR3 spells CASSLSGTGGDNSPLHF. CDR3 nucleotides: TGTGCCAGCAGTTTGTCCGGGACAGGGGGCGATAATTCACCCCTCCACTTT.

V is TRBV28 and J is TRBJ2-1, with 10 bases identical to TRBD2. Germline lookup yields CDR1 MDHEN and CDR2 SYDVKM. The CDR3 spans 15 residues. Trimming removed 5 bases from V and 10 bases from J; junction bases left unmatched: 11. CDR3 residues: CASSPLRLAGDEQFF. The CDR3 nucleotides are TGTGCCAGCAGTCCCCTGCGCCTAGCGGGAGACGAGCAGTTCTTC. Full variable domain (outside the CDR3, taken from reference TRBV28 and TRBJ2-1): DVKVTQSSRYLVKRTGEKVFLECVQDMDHENMFWYRQDPGLGLRLIYFSYDVKMKEKGDIPEGYSVSREKKERFSLILESASTNQTSMYLCASSPLRLAGDEQFFGPGTRLTVL.

The gene calls are TRBV6-5 and TRBJ1-1; 7 nucleotides line up with TRBD1. Germline assignment: CDR1 MNHEY and CDR2 SVGAGI. This CDR3 comprises 15 residues. V dropped 4 bases and J dropped 1; count of bases not matched to a gene: 6. The CDR3: CASSSPDRSNTEAFF. CDR3 in DNA: TGTGCCAGCAGTTCCCCGGACAGGTCGAACACTGAAGCTTTCTTT.

This clonotype has at least ten counts. V and J are TRBV12-3 or TRBV12-4 and TRBJ1-1; weak D call: TRBD1 (5 bases). V shed 6 bases and J shed 1 base, with 15 bases lying between them. The CDR3 extends over 15 amino acids. The CDR3 is CASSLPGQGNTEAFF. The CDR3 coding sequence is TGTGCCAGCAGCCTTCCCGGGCAGGGGAACACTGAAGCTTTCTTT.

The chain couples TRBV12-3 or TRBV12-4 to TRBJ1-2, with D perhaps matching TRBD1 (5 bases). The V end lost 1 base, the J end lost 3 bases, and 12 bases lay between the germline ends. The CDR3 has 15 amino acids. CDR3 bases: TGTGCCAGCAGTTTAGTTCAGGGTCGTTACTATGGCTACACCTTC. It codes for CASSLVQGRYYGYTF.

This chain joins TRBV30 and TRBJ2-1; 7 bases are a match to TRBD1. V was clipped by 6 bases and J by 4 bases; unmatched bases: 6. CDR1 and CDR2 (germline): GTSNPN, SVGIG (reference sequence). CDR3 length: 13 amino acids. CDR3 in amino acids: CACPGTVYNEQFF. CDR3 coding DNA: TGTGCCTGCCCCGGGACAGTTTACAATGAGCAGTTCTTC.

V usage is TRBV4-2 and J usage is TRBJ2-7; 7 bases are a match to TRBD1. The CDR3 has 15 amino acids. The germline CDR1 and CDR2 sequences are LGHNA and YNFKEQ. The V and J ends lost 0 bases and 2 bases, in that order; junction bases with no gene match: 4. The CDR3 loop is CASSQEQGMPYEQYF. As DNA, the CDR3 is TGTGCCAGCAGCCAAGAACAGGGGATGCCCTACGAGCAGTACTTC.

Many counts were recorded for this clonotype. CDR3 DNA sequence: TGCGCCAGCAGCTGGGACAGCCCAATCTATGGCTACACCTTC. It codes for CASSWDSPIYGYTF. The rearrangement joins TRBV5-1 to TRBJ1-2, with TRBD1 identical over 7 bases. The germline gives CDR1 SGHRS, CDR2 YFSETQ. V trimming: 3 bases; J trimming: 4 bases; junction bases outside the gene matches: 6. The CDR3 length is 14 residues.

The table lists this clonotype with many counts. J is TRBJ2-5 and V is TRBV25-1, with D possibly TRBD2 on 5 matching bases. The CDR3 is 14 residues long. V shed 1 base and J shed 5 bases, with 11 bases lying between them. Germline CDR1 is MGHDK and CDR2 is SYGVNS. The CDR3 DNA reads as TGTGCCAGCAGTGAATTACGGGGAGCGGAGACCCAGTACTTC. This sequence encodes CASSELRGAETQYF.